The 30 T cell receptor beta chains presented below share a single source sample, sequenced in a study of T-cell memory formation after mild COVID-19. TCRdb independently ran MiXCR on the 5' RACE reads; one entry per CDR3 protein. The sample lists about 400,000 distinct CDR3 sequences; around 22% were seen once. Material: PBMCs or a T cell subset sorted from them (not recorded which). These receptor sequences come from an adult woman who had mild COVID-19 (a few samples of this study predate the infection). Cell type and time point are not known.

A few counts support this clonotype. V gene TRBV4-2 combines with J gene TRBJ2-7, with 9 bases identical to TRBD2. The CDR3 loop spans 15 amino acids. Per the germline V gene, CDR1 is LGHNA and CDR2 is YNFKEQ. V lost 0 bases to trimming and J lost 6 bases; unmatched junction nucleotides: 6. The DNA of the CDR3 is TGTGCCAGCAGCCAAGAATTCGCGGGGGGGCCCGAGCAGTACTTC. As protein: CASSQEFAGGPEQYF.

The sample holds a few counts of this clonotype. The chain recombines TRBV7-2 with TRBJ2-1; a weak D match, TRBD1 (5 bases). Per germline, CDR1 SGHTA and CDR2 FQGNSA. Trimming took 2 bases from V and 6 from J, leaving 11 bases between them. This CDR3 spans 14 amino acids. CDR3 sequence reads: CASSLIGVVNEQFF. CDR3 nucleotides: TGTGCCAGCAGCTTAATAGGGGTTGTCAATGAGCAGTTCTTC.

This clonotype was recorded once. V usage is TRBV30 and J usage is TRBJ2-5, with 7 bases fitting TRBD2. CDR1 GTSNPN and CDR2 SVGIG come from the germline V gene (reference sequence). Trimming removed 0 bases from V and 2 bases from J; junction bases left unmatched: 6. The CDR3 runs to 15 residues. Written as DNA, the CDR3 is TGTGCCTGGAGTGTTGGGTTTAGCGGGCAAGAGACCCAGTACTTC. It yields the protein CAWSVGFSGQETQYF.

CDR3 in amino acids: CASSAGLAGGLETQYF. CDR3 bases: TGTGCCAGCAGCGCCGGACTAGCGGGAGGGTTGGAGACCCAGTACTTC. The rearrangement uses TRBV9 and TRBJ2-5; 15 bases are shared with TRBD2. The trim removed 3 bases at V and 5 bases at J, leaving 5 bases unmatched. This CDR3 spans 16 amino acids. The germline gives CDR1 SGDLS, CDR2 YYNGEE. The full variable domain, rest sourced from reference TRBV9 and TRBJ2-5, is DSGVTQTPKHLITATGQRVTLRCSPRSGDLSVYWYQQSLDQGLQFLIQYYNGEERAKGNILERFSAQQFPDLHSELNLSSLELGDSALYFCASSAGLAGGLETQYFGPGTRLLVL.

This clonotype was detected a few times. V usage is TRBV4-1 and J usage is TRBJ2-5, with D tentatively TRBD2 (6 bases). The CDR3 loop spans 18 amino acids. The ends were cut back, 0 bases at V and 0 bases at J, with 17 bases in the middle. Per the germline V gene, CDR1 is MGHRA and CDR2 is YSYEKL. CDR3 loop: CASSQDPVTSSYQETQYF. DNA of the CDR3: TGCGCCAGCAGCCAAGATCCCGTGACTAGTTCTTACCAAGAGACCCAGTACTTC.

The sample holds a few counts of this clonotype. The V call is TRBV20-1, the J call TRBJ2-1; TRBD2 agrees at 13 bases. Germline V gene sequence: CDR1 DFQATT, CDR2 SNEGSKA (reference sequence). V lost 3 bases, J lost 9 bases, and 5 bases stayed unmatched. The CDR3 is made up of 14 amino acids. CDR3 DNA: TGCAGTGCTAGGGGACTAGCGGGAAGGTTTGAGCAGTTCTTC. Amino acids: CSARGLAGRFEQFF.

Only a few counts were recorded for this clonotype. J is TRBJ2-7 and V is TRBV20-1; 7 bases line up with TRBD1. The V segment lost 6 bases and the J segment 1 base; nucleotides outside the gene matches: 6. This CDR3 is built from 13 residues. Per the germline V gene, CDR1 is DFQATT and CDR2 is SNEGSKA (reference sequence). CDR3: CSAPGDRSYEQYF. The CDR3 DNA reads as TGCAGTGCCCCCGGGGACAGATCCTACGAGCAGTACTTC.

Only a few counts were recorded for this clonotype. The chain combines TRBV12-3 or TRBV12-4 with TRBJ2-2; unclear D gene. The CDR3 has 11 residues. The ends were cut back, 8 bases at V and 7 bases at J, with 8 bases in the middle. Here the CDR3 reads CASYTVGELFF. The DNA for the CDR3 is TGTGCCAGCTATACGGTCGGGGAGCTGTTTTTT.

J is TRBJ2-3 and V is TRBV20-1, with 8 bases that match TRBD1. V shed 5 bases, J shed 4 bases, and the junction held 2 bases outside the gene matches. Germline-derived CDR1 and CDR2 are DFQATT and SNEGSKA (reference sequence). The CDR3 sequence is 12 residues long. The CDR3 DNA sequence: TGCAGTGCTCGGACAGGGCCAGATACGCAGTATTTT. It codes for CSARTGPDTQYF.

Regarding this clonotype: One end of the junction is discordant with germline, which a read error may explain. V and J are TRBV7-3 and TRBJ1-1, with TRBD1 identical over 7 bases. This CDR3 has 14 residues. Germline-derived CDR1 and CDR2 are SGHTA and FQGTGA. The CDR3 loop reads CASRLQGTNSEAFF. Written as DNA, the CDR3 is TGTGCCAGCAGGTTACAGGGGACGAACAGTGAAGCTTTCTTT.

This clonotype was seen only a few times. This sequence joins TRBV30 and TRBJ1-5, with D tentatively TRBD1 (5 bases). From germline, CDR1 is GTSNPN and CDR2 SVGIG (reference sequence). Trimming removed 8 bases at V and 0 bases at J, with 11 bases between. The CDR3 contains 13 residues. The CDR3 here is CAGNRFSNQPQHF. CDR3 nucleotides: TGTGCCGGTAACAGGTTTAGCAATCAGCCCCAGCATTTT. Full variable domain (missing parts from reference TRBV30 and TRBJ1-5): SQTIHQWPATLVQPVGSPLSLECTVEGTSNPNLYWYRQAAGRGLQLLFYSVGIGQISSEVPQNLSASRPQDRQFILSSKKLLLSDSGFYLCAGNRFSNQPQHFGDGTRLSIL.

This clonotype appeared a few times. The V and J genes are TRBV9 and TRBJ2-7, with a possible D match to TRBD1 (5 bases). V lost 3 bases, J lost 0 bases, and 10 bases lay in between. CDR1 and CDR2 from the germline V gene are SGDLS and YYNGEE. The CDR3 is 14 residues long. The CDR3: CASSEGPSSYEQYF. Written as DNA, the CDR3 is TGTGCCAGCAGCGAGGGGCCTAGCTCCTACGAGCAGTACTTC.

This clonotype occurred a few times. The chain employs TRBV29-1 and TRBJ1-5; 10 nucleotides line up with TRBD1. This CDR3 has 12 residues. J was trimmed by 7 bases and V by 5 bases; bases with no gene match: 2. CDR1 SQVTM and CDR2 ANQGSEA come from the germline V gene. CDR3 protein: CSVRDRGQPQHF. CDR3 sequence (DNA): TGCAGCGTTCGGGACAGGGGCCAGCCCCAGCATTTT.

This clonotype occurred a few times. The J gene is TRBJ2-7, the V gene TRBV9; 9 nucleotides agree with TRBD2. Per germline, CDR1 SGDLS and CDR2 YYNGEE. The ends lost 4 bases at V and 7 bases at J; junction bases unmatched: 9. The CDR3 sequence is 14 residues long. The CDR3 loop reads CASSPGPSGAEQYF. Here the CDR3 DNA reads TGTGCCAGCAGCCCAGGTCCTAGCGGGGCGGAGCAGTACTTC. The whole variable domain, remainder taken from reference TRBV9 and TRBJ2-7, is DSGVTQTPKHLITATGQRVTLRCSPRSGDLSVYWYQQSLDQGLQFLIQYYNGEERAKGNILERFSAQQFPDLHSELNLSSLELGDSALYFCASSPGPSGAEQYFGPGTRLTVT.

The chain carries TRBV5-6 and TRBJ2-5, with 11 bases matching TRBD2. Trimming cost V 0 bases and J 10 bases; bases outside gene matches: 8. This CDR3 has 15 residues. Germline CDR1 and CDR2: SGHDT and YYEEEE. The CDR3 DNA follows: TGTGCCAGCAGCTTGGAACTAGCGGGGGTCCCTGACCAGTACTTC. It specifies CASSLELAGVPDQYF.

The chain combines TRBV7-9 with TRBJ2-7; the match to TRBD1 covers 9 bases. This CDR3 has 15 amino acids. V was clipped by 5 bases and J by 3 bases; unmatched bases: 8. The germline gives CDR1 SEHNR, CDR2 FQNEAQ (reference sequence). The CDR3 bases are TGTGCCAGCAGCCGCCGGGACAGGGCTAACTACGAGCAGTACTTC. It yields the protein CASSRRDRANYEQYF.

J is TRBJ2-6 and V is TRBV5-1; D is possibly TRBD1 (6 bases). Germline CDR1 SGHRS, CDR2 YFSETQ. V dropped 0 bases and J dropped 4 bases, with 8 bases sitting between them. The CDR3 loop spans 15 amino acids. The CDR3 DNA reads as TGCGCCAGCAGCTTGGGGGGGCCAGGGGCCAACGTCCTGACTTTC. Amino acids: CASSLGGPGANVLTF.

There are a few counts of this clonotype. The rearrangement uses TRBV4-1 and TRBJ2-7, with 8 bases identical to TRBD2. Germline V CDR1 and CDR2: MGHRA, YSYEKL. This CDR3 is 15 amino acids long. Trimming cost V 4 bases and J 2 bases; bases outside gene matches: 7. The CDR3 DNA reads as TGCGCCAGCAGCCGGGAGGCGGGGGGCACCTACGAGCAGTACTTC. Translation: CASSREAGGTYEQYF.

This chain links TRBV5-1 with TRBJ1-5; D perhaps matches TRBD1 (5 bases). With 4 bases removed from V and 4 bases from J, the gap between germline ends came to 15 bases. Germline V lookup: CDR1 SGHRS, CDR2 YFSETQ. There are 15 residues in the CDR3. CDR3 protein: CASSLSAGSNQPQHF. The CDR3 bases are TGCGCCAGCAGCCTATCGGCAGGGTCTAATCAGCCCCAGCATTTT.

A few counts support this clonotype. The rearrangement joins TRBV9 to TRBJ2-2; 10 bases are shared with TRBD2. The CDR3 loop spans 18 amino acids. The junction had 13 bases not matched to a gene; V was cut back by 3 bases and J by 5 bases. Germline V lookup: CDR1 SGDLS, CDR2 YYNGEE. The CDR3 sequence: CASSAPELAGSWTGELFF. The CDR3 DNA reads TGTGCCAGCAGCGCACCCGAACTAGCGGGGTCGTGGACCGGGGAGCTGTTTTTT.

There are a few counts of this clonotype. CDR3 sequence reads: CASSSQGLPRSYEQYF. CDR3 nucleotides: TGTGCCAGCAGCTCCCAGGGGCTTCCTCGCTCCTACGAGCAGTACTTC. V and J are TRBV5-6 and TRBJ2-7; TRBD1 is a possible D gene (6 bases). The CDR3 totals 16 residues. Between the trimmed V and J ends, which lost 3 bases and 0 bases, there was a span of 16 bases. Germline CDR1 and CDR2: SGHDT and YYEEEE.

This clonotype has a count of ten or more. The CDR3: CASSLFQGGTDTQYF. As DNA, the CDR3 is TGTGCCAGCAGCTTATTCCAGGGCGGGACAGATACGCAGTATTTT. V and J are TRBV7-9 and TRBJ2-3; D assignment may be TRBD1 or TRBD2 (5 bases each). The CDR3 spans 15 residues. The V end was cut by 2 bases, the J end by 3 bases, with 12 bases between. CDR1 is SEHNR and CDR2 is FQNEAQ in the germline V gene (reference sequence).

At least ten counts were recorded for this clonotype. The chain joins TRBV12-3 or TRBV12-4 to TRBJ2-7, with D possibly matching TRBD2 (5 bases). V lost 3 bases and J 5 bases, leaving 20 bases between the germline ends. The CDR3 sequence is 16 residues long. The CDR3 region has the DNA TGTGCCAGCAGTTTCCAGACCGGGATAAGCCGTGACGAGCAGTACTTC. Amino acids: CASSFQTGISRDEQYF.

In this sample, this clonotype turned up many times. V usage is TRBV5-4 and J usage is TRBJ1-2; weak D call: TRBD1 (5 bases). This CDR3 spans 11 amino acids. The germline V gene has CDR1 SGHNT and CDR2 YYREEE (reference sequence). Trimming shortened V by 1 base and J by 10 bases, and 8 bases separated the two germline ends. The CDR3 protein is CASSLTGAYTF. The CDR3, as DNA: TGTGCCAGCAGCTTGACAGGAGCCTACACCTTC.

This clonotype occurred many times. This rearrangement joins TRBV6-5 to TRBJ1-2; D is ambiguous. This CDR3 contains 13 residues. Germline V gene data show CDR1 as MNHEY and CDR2 as SVGAGI. V was shortened by 4 bases and J by 4 bases, with 10 bases between the two germline ends. CDR3 protein: CASSFEGRYGYTF. CDR3 nucleotides: TGTGCCAGCAGTTTCGAGGGCCGCTATGGCTACACCTTC.

In this sample, this clonotype turned up many times. This sequence joins TRBV18 and TRBJ2-7; the match to TRBD1 covers 7 bases. The germline V gene encodes CDR1 KGHSH and CDR2 LQKENI. CDR3 length equals 15 residues. V was clipped by 4 bases and J by 2 bases; unmatched bases: 8. CDR3: CASSQTGTTPYEQYF. CDR3 in DNA: TGTGCCAGCTCACAGACAGGGACCACTCCCTACGAGCAGTACTTC.

The chain is built from TRBV27 and TRBJ1-4, with D unclear. The germline V and J ends were trimmed by 3 bases and 3 bases, with 8 bases remaining between them. The germline gives CDR1 MNHEY, CDR2 SMNVEV (reference sequence). The CDR3 consists of 14 residues. For the CDR3, the DNA is TGTGCCAGCAGTTTCGGGCGGGCTAATGAAAAACTGTTTTTT. Translated: CASSFGRANEKLFF.

The rearrangement uses TRBV3-1 and TRBJ2-1; 14 bases map to TRBD2. Unmatched junction bases numbered 5, after V lost 1 base and J lost 6 bases. Looked up from germline, CDR1 is LGHDT and CDR2 is YNNKEL (reference sequence). The CDR3 spans 17 residues. CDR3 region: CASSQARGLAGVNEQFF. As DNA, the CDR3 is TGTGCCAGCAGCCAAGCAAGGGGACTAGCGGGAGTCAATGAGCAGTTCTTC.

The table lists this clonotype with a few counts. V and J are TRBV4-1 and TRBJ2-7, with 7 nucleotides matching TRBD1. Germline CDR1 reads MGHRA; CDR2 reads YSYEKL. With 0 bases clipped from V and 6 bases from J, the junction kept 5 bases outside the gene matches. The CDR3 contains 14 residues. The CDR3, as DNA: TGCGCCAGCAGCCAAGAAGGGGGACAGTTCGAGCAGTACTTC. Translation: CASSQEGGQFEQYF.

The J gene is TRBJ2-1, the V gene TRBV7-3, with 9 bases matching TRBD1. This CDR3 comprises 15 residues. Germline assignment: CDR1 SGHTA and CDR2 FQGTGA. V shed 5 bases, J shed 2 bases, and the junction held 4 bases outside the gene matches. This CDR3 is CASSLDRGTYNEQFF. Written as DNA, the CDR3 is TGTGCCAGCAGCCTGGACAGGGGCACCTACAATGAGCAGTTCTTC.